The next 23 T cell receptor beta chains were all read from a single sample in a study of T cell repertoires in cytomegalovirus infection (dated by TCRdb to 2018 to 2020). TCRdb names Illumina HiSeq 1500 as the instrument used. The raw public reads went through TCRdb reprocessing: fastp at Q25, MiXCR clone calling, in-frame beta chains kept. Identical CDR3 protein sequences are pooled into one entry, listed with their most common genes and DNA. This sample gives 200,000 to 300,000 distinct CDR3 sequences in total; approximately 6.7% of them show up just once. The top ten clones comprise around 6.9% of the sample. The sequenced sample consisted of PBMCs. These receptors were taken from a human donor in good health (CMV status not recorded). Some clones in this sample may be carry-over from other donors' samples.

This chain links TRBV2 with TRBJ2-5; D uncertain. Trimming shortened V by 5 bases and J by 5 bases, and 9 bases separated the two germline ends. This CDR3 comprises 12 residues. Germline V lookup: CDR1 SNHLY, CDR2 FYNNEI. The CDR3 coding sequence is TGTGCCAGCAGTTGGGATCAGGAGACCCAGTACTTC. Translating it yields CASSWDQETQYF.

This clonotype has a count of ten or more. The chain links TRBV7-6 to TRBJ2-5; D tentatively reads TRBD1 or TRBD2 (6 bases each). Germline V gene lookup returns CDR1 SGHVS and CDR2 FNYEAQ. Trimming stripped 1 base from V and 5 bases from J, with 17 bases between. The length of the CDR3 is 16 residues. The CDR3 DNA sequence: TGTGCCAGCAGCTTAGAGAGCTCCGGAGGGGGGGAGACCCAGTACTTC. Residues: CASSLESSGGGETQYF.

V and J are TRBV29-1 and TRBJ2-7, with 10 bases aligning to TRBD1. Germline-derived CDR1 and CDR2 are SQVTM and ANQGSEA. The CDR3 runs to 13 residues. V trimming: 7 bases; J trimming: 2 bases; junction bases outside the gene matches: 5. The CDR3 bases are TGCAGCGCTTCGGGACAGGGGACCTACGAGCAGTACTTC. It codes for CSASGQGTYEQYF.

This clonotype was recorded many times. The chain has TRBV12-3 or TRBV12-4 and TRBJ1-2; TRBD1 matches at 8 bases. V was pared by 3 bases and J by 2 bases, with 8 bases of the junction left unmatched. The CDR3 is 16 amino acids. CDR3 coding DNA: TGTGCCAGCAGTTTGAACGGCCAGGGGGCAAACTATGGCTACACCTTC. It yields the protein CASSLNGQGANYGYTF.

This clonotype occurred many times. The chain combines TRBV7-2 with TRBJ2-3; the match to TRBD2 covers 7 bases. This CDR3 comprises 15 residues. The junction had 8 bases not matched to a gene; V was cut back by 5 bases and J by 3 bases. Germline loops: CDR1 SGHTA, CDR2 FQGNSA. CDR3 nucleotides: TGTGCCAGCAGCCCCGCCTGGGGGGGGACAGATACGCAGTATTTT. Residues: CASSPAWGGTDTQYF.

This clonotype was detected ten times or more. The genes are TRBV20-1 and TRBJ1-1; perhaps TRBD1 as D (5 bases). Germline-derived CDR1 and CDR2 are DFQATT and SNEGSKA (reference sequence). There are 15 residues in the CDR3. The germline V and J ends were trimmed by 0 bases and 3 bases, with 14 bases remaining between them. The CDR3 spells CSARDMRGWDTEAFF. The CDR3 DNA follows: TGCAGTGCTAGAGATATGCGGGGCTGGGACACTGAAGCTTTCTTT.

The chain couples TRBV28 to TRBJ2-7, with 9 nucleotides matching TRBD1. The V segment lost 6 bases and the J segment 5 bases; nucleotides outside the gene matches: 14. The CDR3 extends over 16 amino acids. Germline assignment: CDR1 MDHEN and CDR2 SYDVKM. The CDR3 region has the DNA TGTGCCAGCAGGCGGGACCGGGACAGGGTTATCCACGAGCAGTACTTC. This translates into CASRRDRDRVIHEQYF.

This clonotype has a count of ten or more. The chain links TRBV5-1 to TRBJ2-5, with 10 bases identical to TRBD1. In germline, CDR1 is SGHRS, CDR2 YFSETQ. Germline trimming cut 3 bases from V and 3 bases from J; bases unmatched to any gene: 8. The CDR3 totals 16 residues. CDR3 sequence reads: CASSSPPGQGKETQYF. CDR3 bases: TGCGCCAGCAGCTCCCCTCCGGGACAGGGGAAAGAGACCCAGTACTTC.

There are many counts of this clonotype. The V and J genes are TRBV7-2 and TRBJ1-5; no clear D. The CDR3 loop spans 13 amino acids. The germline V and J ends were trimmed by 6 bases and 2 bases, with 8 bases remaining between them. Germline CDR1 SGHTA, CDR2 FQGNSA. The CDR3 region is CASSNGGNQPQHF. DNA of the CDR3: TGTGCCAGCAGTAACGGGGGCAATCAGCCCCAGCATTTT.

This clonotype was counted at least ten times. The rearrangement links TRBV19 to TRBJ1-1, with unresolved D. Germline V gives CDR1 LNHDA, CDR2 SQIVND (reference sequence). The length of the CDR3 is 18 residues. With 0 bases removed from V and 0 bases from J, the gap between germline ends came to 17 bases. CDR3 in amino acids: CASSIDRSGMNMNTEAFF. The CDR3 nucleotides read TGTGCCAGTAGTATAGATCGGTCCGGCATGAACATGAACACTGAAGCTTTCTTT.

The table lists this clonotype with many counts. The chain employs TRBV12-3 or TRBV12-4 and TRBJ2-1; 10 nucleotides agree with TRBD2. Trimming removed 5 bases from V and 2 bases from J; junction bases left unmatched: 3. The CDR3 length is 15 residues. CDR3 bases: TGTGCCAGCAGTGCTAGCGGGGGACCCTACAATGAGCAGTTCTTC. Translation: CASSASGGPYNEQFF.

The table lists this clonotype with many counts. The rearrangement links TRBV7-8 to TRBJ2-7, with a tentative D call TRBD1 (8 bases). The CDR3 spans 14 residues. The germline CDR1 and CDR2 sequences are SGHVS and FQNEAQ. V dropped 1 base and J dropped 6 bases, with 13 bases sitting between them. The CDR3 DNA reads as TGTGCCAGCAGCTTAGACAGGGGGGGGGGCGAGCAGTACTTC. As protein: CASSLDRGGGEQYF.

At least ten counts were recorded for this clonotype. V is TRBV20-1 and J is TRBJ2-1; D assignment may be TRBD1 or TRBD2 (6 bases each). The CDR3 is 13 residues long. Trimming left V 1 base short and J 6 bases short, with 10 bases between. Germline assignment: CDR1 DFQATT and CDR2 SNEGSKA (reference sequence). The CDR3 DNA follows: TGCAGTGCTAGAGGGGGGGCGTTCAATGAGCAGTTCTTC. Its translation is CSARGGAFNEQFF.

There are many counts of this clonotype. The CDR3 DNA sequence: TGCAGTGCGGCGGGACACCGGAACACTGAAGCTTTCTTT. Its protein product is CSAAGHRNTEAFF. The rearrangement uses TRBV20-1 and TRBJ1-1, with a possible D match to TRBD1 (6 bases). The CDR3 length is 13 residues. The V and J ends lost 6 bases and 1 base respectively, with 12 bases between them. CDR1 DFQATT and CDR2 SNEGSKA come from the germline V gene (reference sequence).

In its sample, this clonotype was seen many times. The V gene is TRBV29-1, the J gene TRBJ2-7; D might be TRBD1 (6 bases). CDR3 size: 12 residues. V was trimmed by 4 bases and J by 6 bases, leaving 13 bases between them. CDR1 is SQVTM, CDR2 ANQGSEA, per germline. CDR3 bases: TGCAGCGTTGGGTCAGGGGTGACCGAGCAGTACTTC. Protein: CSVGSGVTEQYF.

This clonotype was found many times. The rearrangement uses TRBV5-5 and TRBJ2-1; a possible D gene is TRBD1 (5 bases). The V gene's germline CDR1 is SGHKS and CDR2 YYEKEE (reference sequence). V shed 4 bases and J shed 2 bases, with 10 bases lying between them. CDR3 size: 14 residues. CDR3 sequence (DNA): TGTGCCAGCAGCCGTGAACAGGCCTACAATGAGCAGTTCTTC. This codes for CASSREQAYNEQFF.

This clonotype was found many times. This CDR3 is CASSSAMNTEAFF. The CDR3, as DNA: TGTGCCAGCAGTTCCGCCATGAACACTGAAGCTTTCTTT. This chain links TRBV6-4 with TRBJ1-1; D is ambiguous. CDR3 length: 13 residues. The germline CDR1 and CDR2 sequences are MRHNA and SNTAGT. V lost 5 bases, J lost 0 bases, and 7 bases lay in between.

This clonotype was counted many times. The J gene is TRBJ1-5, the V gene TRBV28, with TRBD1 as a possible D gene (5 bases). Trimming stripped 3 bases from V and 4 bases from J, with 13 bases between. The CDR3 sequence is 15 residues long. The V gene's germline CDR1 is MDHEN and CDR2 SYDVKM. For the CDR3, the DNA is TGTGCCAGCAGTTTCCCGGGGGGGGTTAATCAGCCCCAGCATTTT. Protein product: CASSFPGGVNQPQHF.

This clonotype was observed many times. V is TRBV7-9 and J is TRBJ2-5; no clear D. The germline CDR1 and CDR2 sequences are SEHNR and FQNEAQ (reference sequence). V lost 0 bases and J 7 bases, leaving 6 bases between the germline ends. The CDR3 is 12 residues long. For the CDR3, the DNA is TGTGCCAGCAGCTTAGCCGAAGGGACCCAGTACTTC. It translates to CASSLAEGTQYF.

The rearrangement uses TRBV12-3 or TRBV12-4 and TRBJ1-1, with a tentative D call TRBD1 (6 bases). The V end was cut by 6 bases, the J end by 11 bases, with 19 bases between. This CDR3 comprises 13 residues. In nucleotides, the CDR3 is TGTGCCAGCAGCCCTAAAGGGGGGGTAGCGGCTTTCTTT. Translating it yields CASSPKGGVAAFF.

This clonotype was detected ten times or more. The chain has TRBV7-2 and TRBJ1-2; D not resolved. Trimming cost V 4 bases and J 4 bases, with 10 bases left between them. The length of the CDR3 is 13 residues. Germline V gives CDR1 SGHTA, CDR2 FQGNSA. CDR3 protein: CASSSGRAYGYTF. For the CDR3, the DNA is TGTGCCAGCAGCTCCGGGAGAGCCTATGGCTACACCTTC.

The sample holds many counts of this clonotype. V usage is TRBV27 and J usage is TRBJ2-5, with a weak D call TRBD2 (6 bases). V lost 9 bases to trimming and J lost 5 bases, with 16 bases between them. Germline V lookup: CDR1 MNHEY, CDR2 SMNVEV (reference sequence). This CDR3 is built from 13 residues. The CDR3 region is CARAREVEETQYF. The CDR3 region has the DNA TGTGCCAGAGCCAGGGAGGTCGAGGAGACCCAGTACTTC.

The chain combines TRBV4-3 with TRBJ1-1, with no clear D. The CDR3 is made up of 13 amino acids. Germline CDR1 and CDR2: LGHNA and YSLEER. V lost 5 bases and J lost 1, with 8 bases in between. This chain's CDR3 is CASSVKQNTEAFF. CDR3 nucleotides: TGCGCCAGCAGCGTGAAACAGAACACTGAAGCTTTCTTT.